Shown below are 3 T cell receptor beta chains from a single sample sequenced in a study of blood T cell repertoires in COVID-19. Produced via immunoSEQ multiplex PCR; TCRdb's table is partial and in-frame only. The sample lists approximately 100,000 clones; approximately 84% were seen once. Sequences were obtained from peripheral blood. The source is a man between 65 and 85 years old with acute or convalescent COVID-19.

The CDR3 loop reads CASSRLGTAYGLYGYTF. Here the CDR3 DNA reads TGTGCCAGCAGCCGATTAGGGACAGCGTATGGCCTCTATGGCTACACCTTC. The rearrangement joins TRBV7-8 to TRBJ1-2; 7 bases agree with TRBD1. The CDR3 runs to 17 residues. Per germline, CDR1 SGHVS and CDR2 FQNEAQ. After removal of 5 bases from V and 4 bases from J, the junction contained 16 bases not matched to a gene.

The gene calls are TRBV7-2 and TRBJ2-5; 10 bases line up with TRBD2. V gave up 6 bases and J gave up 1 base; unmatched junction bases: 5. The CDR3 is made up of 15 amino acids. Germline assignment: CDR1 SGHTA and CDR2 FQGNSA. Written as DNA, the CDR3 is TGTGCCAGCAGTCTAGCGGGAGTAGCCCAAGAGACCCAGTACTTC. This gives the protein CASSLAGVAQETQYF.

The chain employs TRBV29-1 and TRBJ1-5; TRBD1 matches at 8 bases. The CDR3 consists of 12 residues. Unmatched junction bases numbered 2, after V lost 4 bases and J lost 6 bases. Germline CDR1 reads SQVTM; CDR2 reads ANQGSEA. For the CDR3, the DNA is TGCAGCGTTGGGGACAGGATTCAGCCCCAGCATTTT. The encoded protein is CSVGDRIQPQHF.